This T cell receptor beta chain is from a study of vaccination effects on CD4 cells after COVID-19 (dated 2022 in TCRdb). In terms of the full investigation: To identify antigen-specific CD4+ T cell clonotypes by their expansion, the ViraFEST assay first stimulated PBMC with viral peptide pools and then applied TCR sequencing. The full study included over 8 COVID-19 convalescent patients and a handful of SARS-CoV-2-naive healthy vaccine recipients. The study compared SARS-CoV-2 spike-specific CD4+ TCR repertoires before and after mRNA vaccination in COVID-19 convalescent patients and infection-naive vaccine recipients. A few million PBMC per well were cultured with about 9 ug/ml peptides in IMDM containing approximately 4.7% human AB serum, about 9.7 IU/ml IL-2 and gentamicin. Across the study, the median time from the second dose to post-vaccine sampling was 72 days (range 14 to 241). Cultures from other donors in the study were sequenced with the Oncomine TCR Beta short-read assay on an Illumina iSeq 100. Study-wide findings and limitations: Among healthy vaccine recipients, nearly all vaccine-induced clones were SARS-CoV-2 mono-reactive, and just 1 of 255 was cross-reactive with common cold coronaviruses. Marked clonal contraction was observed in both infection-induced and vaccine-induced clones at late post-vaccination timepoints, consistent with waning T cell responses. The study was limited by a small number of convalescent patients and lacked early post-infection timepoints.

V drops 0 bases and J drops 2 bases, leaving 26 bases in between. From the cysteine up to the phenylalanine, the CDR3 has a length of 21 residues. The kept DNA is CDR3 alone, 63 bases in frame from the first base. Based on the germline V gene (reference sequence), the CDR1 and CDR2 sequences are GTSNPN and SVGIG. After less than eleven days of culture, CD4+ T cells were isolated with the EasySep CD4+ T cell isolation kit. Two doses of either the BNT162b2 or the mRNA-1273 mRNA SARS-CoV-2 vaccine were administered to participants. The absence of prior SARS-CoV-2 infection in healthy vaccine recipients was confirmed by negative nucleocapsid antibodies before and after vaccination. Half of the culture medium was replaced with fresh IL-2-containing medium on days 3 and 7. Unless noted otherwise, every peptide stimulation condition was grown in triplicate wells. Using Ficoll-Paque Plus gradient centrifugation, PBMC were separated from whole blood and then either used fresh or cryopreserved at -140C. The QIAamp micro DNA kit was used to extract genomic DNA from the cultured CD4+ T cells.

Concerning this clone: It lacks a known antigen. Nothing much larger sits one base from this clone, and base qualities are not available.

Libraries were made using the immunoSEQ multiplex PCR assay. TCR beta CDR3 sequencing was performed on DNA from the cultured, isolated CD4+ T cells. The original pipeline was this. Non-productive TCR sequences were discarded, and reads were trimmed to the CDR3 region, with only CDR3s of 7 or more amino acids retained. Antigen-specific clonotypes were identified using the MANAFEST web app by comparison of expansion in peptide wells against reference cultures. Positive clones required FDR<0.05 expansion versus reference and all other wells, odds ratio above 5, and frequency above 0.1% in two replicate wells. Clonotypes significantly expanded in SARS-CoV-2 spike wells and in at least one common cold coronavirus spike condition were defined as cross-reactive. Levenshtein distance calculated with the stringdist R package was used to assess CDR3 similarity, and unrooted trees were constructed with ape in R 3.6.1. TCRdb limited this immuneACCESS table to in-frame rearrangements with V and J called. A share of clones is missing; checked studies link under half to unresolved V genes, and the rest is unexplained. D and trimming come from the DNA, and the V and J calls and clone size come from that table. In this sample the table shows 45,000 to 65,000 clones, 78% of which occur a single time. About 4.5% of the sample rests with the top ten.

The sequence joins TRBV30 to TRBJ2-6; a weak D assignment points to TRBD1 (5 bases agree). The source of this sequence is a human donor who received a COVID-19 vaccine. Here the sequenced sample was CD4+ T cells from PBMCs cultured without peptide, taken after COVID-19 vaccination. The bases read TGTGCCTGGAGTGTACCAAACAGGTGGGGCGAACGCTTACCTGGGGCCAACGTCCTGACTTTC. Its translation is CAWSVPNRWGERLPGANVLTF. Beyond the CDR3, the reference TRBV30 and TRBJ2-6 genes provide the residues; the full variable domain reads: SQTIHQWPATLVQPVGSPLSLECTVEGTSNPNLYWYRQAAGRGLQLLFYSVGIGQISSEVPQNLSASRPQDRQFILSSKKLLLSDSGFYLCAWSVPNRWGERLPGANVLTFGAGSRLTVL.